This TCR beta chain was identified in a study of T-cell reconstitution after alpha-beta-depleted transplantation in children. Unique molecular identifiers featured in how the TCRbeta library was prepared. TCRdb called the PCR reads again in MiXCR, with one record for every CDR3 protein. Among 90,000 to 100,000 distinct CDR3 sequences listed, more than 20% were seen once. The specimen comprised PBMCs, sampled before TCRalphabeta/CD19-depleted stem cell transplant. The receptor was isolated from a boy aged 2 to 10 with acute lymphoblastic leukemia, due to receive a stem cell transplant.

Written as DNA, the CDR3 is TGCAGTGCTCCCAAGACTAGCGGAGGGTTCTCCTACAATGAGCAGTTCTTC. Amino acids: CSAPKTSGGFSYNEQFF. The genes are TRBV20-1 and TRBJ2-1; 9 positions agree with TRBD2. This CDR3 is 17 amino acids long. V was clipped by 5 bases and J by 0 bases; unmatched bases: 11. Germline V gene lookup returns CDR1 DFQATT and CDR2 SNEGSKA (reference sequence).